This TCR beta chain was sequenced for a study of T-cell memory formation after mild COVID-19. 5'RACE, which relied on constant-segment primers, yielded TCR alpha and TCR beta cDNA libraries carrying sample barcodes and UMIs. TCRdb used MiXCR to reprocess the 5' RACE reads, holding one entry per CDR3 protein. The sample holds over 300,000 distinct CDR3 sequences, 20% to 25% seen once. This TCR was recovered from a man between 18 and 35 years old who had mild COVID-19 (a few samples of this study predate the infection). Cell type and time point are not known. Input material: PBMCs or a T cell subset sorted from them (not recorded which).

For the CDR3, the DNA is TGTGCCAGCACTGGGAAGAACACCGGGGAGCTGTTTTTT. This codes for CASTGKNTGELFF. The chain combines TRBV7-9 with TRBJ2-2; D is unresolved. In germline, CDR1 is SEHNR, CDR2 FQNEAQ (reference sequence). V lost 7 bases to trimming and J lost 1 base, with 7 bases between them. The CDR3 loop spans 13 amino acids.